Listed below are T cell receptor beta chains from one sample, sequenced in a study of T cell responses to AZD1222 COVID-19 vaccine. The protocol was immunoSEQ multiplex PCR, while the TCRdb copy is restricted to in-frame clones and leaves out a portion. The sample lists fewer than 110,000 clones, just over 90% occurring once. Sequencing was performed on peripheral blood, taken 28 days after the second AZD1222 dose. The source of these receptors is an adult who received the AZD1222 COVID-19 vaccine. Both conserved end residues are part of each CDR3. A D gene is named only where the DNA matches it firmly. Expanded clones get a size class; other rows say once, few or many, or leave the size out.

size	D	V	J	DNA	CDR3
-	TRBD2	TRBV18	TRBJ2-5	TGTGCCAGCTCACCACCGGGGGGGTACCAAGAGACCCAGTACTTC	CASSPPGGYQETQYF
-	TRBD1	TRBV12-5	TRBJ1-2	TGTGCTAGTGGGATACAGGGGTACTATGGCTACACCTTC	CASGIQGYYGYTF
-	-	TRBV5-8	TRBJ2-3	TGTGCCAGCAGCCGGTTCGGGGCAGATACGCAGTATTTT	CASSRFGADTQYF
-	-	TRBV19	TRBJ2-7	TGTGCCAGTAGTATCGGAGGGGGATACGAGCAGTACTTC	CASSIGGGYEQYF
-	-	TRBV12-5	TRBJ1-2	TGTGCTAGTGGTTTGGCCCGGCGTCCTAACTATGGCTACACCTTC	CASGLARRPNYGYTF
-	TRBD1	TRBV29-1	TRBJ1-2	TGCAGCGTCGTCGCCCCTTCCGGGACAGGGGGAGGATTCTATGGCTACACCTTC	CSVVAPSGTGGGFYGYTF
-	TRBD1	TRBV15	TRBJ2-7	TGTGCCACCAGCAGTCCAGGGGGACCCTACGAGCAGTACTTC	CATSSPGGPYEQYF
-	TRBD1	TRBV19	TRBJ1-3	TGTGCCAGTAGTCCCGGGACAGGGTTCGGAAACACCATATATTTT	CASSPGTGFGNTIYF
-	-	TRBV6-5	TRBJ2-6	TGTGCCACTCGACTGCTCTCTGGGGCCAACGTCCTGACTTTC	CATRLLSGANVLTF
-	-	TRBV28	TRBJ2-1	TGTGCCAGCAGACAAACGGGGGCTAGGTCCTACAATGAGCAGTTCTTC	CASRQTGARSYNEQFF
-	-	TRBV6-1	TRBJ1-3	TGTGCCAGCAGTGAAGCATCGGGGAGTGGAAACACCATATATTTT	CASSEASGSGNTIYF
-	TRBD1	TRBV19	TRBJ1-4	TGTGCCAGTAGTATTCCACTACCGGGACAGTGGGACGAAAAACTGTTTTTT	CASSIPLPGQWDEKLFF
-	TRBD2	TRBV12-3/TRBV12-4	TRBJ2-1	TGTGCCAGCAGTCGGGGACTAGCGGGTGAGCAGTTCTTC	CASSRGLAGEQFF
-	TRBD2	TRBV9	TRBJ2-1	TGTGCCAGCAGCGTAGAGGGCGGGAGGGCCTCCTACAATGAGCAGTTCTTC	CASSVEGGRASYNEQFF
once	-	TRBV5-1	TRBJ2-2	TGCGCCAGCAGCTTGCCCGGGGAGCTGTTTTTT	CASSLPGELFF
-	-	TRBV5-1	TRBJ1-1	TGCGCCAGCAGCCCGGAGTCCATGAACACTGAAGCTTTCTTT	CASSPESMNTEAFF
-	TRBD1	TRBV6-5	TRBJ1-4	TGTGCCAGCAGTTACTCGACAGGGGGAAGAGAAAAACTGTTTTTT	CASSYSTGGREKLFF
-	-	TRBV5-1	TRBJ2-2	TGCGCCAGCAGCTTGACGATTGGACCTACCGGGGAGCTGTTTTTT	CASSLTIGPTGELFF
-	-	TRBV5-6	TRBJ2-6	TGTGCCAGCAGCGCGGTTGGGGCCAACGTCCTGACTTTC	CASSAVGANVLTF
-	TRBD2	TRBV12-3/TRBV12-4	TRBJ2-3	TGTGCCAGCAGTTTATGGGGAAGCGGGAAGTATTTT	CASSLWGSGKYF
-	-	TRBV15	TRBJ2-7	TGTGCCACCAGCAGAGCACGGGTGGGTACCGACTACGAGCAGTACTTC	CATSRARVGTDYEQYF
-	-	TRBV10-1	TRBJ2-1	TGCGCCAGCAGGACTAGGAACAGCTACAATGAGCAGTTCTTC	CASRTRNSYNEQFF
-	-	TRBV23-1	TRBJ1-5	TGCGCCAGCCCGTACCGGGGGGAATCTCCCAATCAGCCCCAGCATTTT	CASPYRGESPNQPQHF
-	-	TRBV6-5	TRBJ1-1	TGTGCCAGCAGCAAGAACACTGAAGCTTTCTTT	CASSKNTEAFF
-	TRBD1	TRBV15	TRBJ1-4	TGTGCCACCAGCAGAAAGACAGGGGGAAGTGAAAAACTGTTTTTT	CATSRKTGGSEKLFF
-	-	TRBV6-5	TRBJ2-1	TGTGCCAGCCAGGGTCCGTACAATGAGCAGTTCTTC	CASQGPYNEQFF
-	-	TRBV28	TRBJ1-5	TGTGCCAGCGGGAGAGCCTATCAGCCCCAGCATTTT	CASGRAYQPQHF
-	-	TRBV30	TRBJ1-2	TGTGCCTGGAGTCGGGGGAACTATGGCTACACCTTC	CAWSRGNYGYTF
few	-	TRBV7-9	TRBJ2-5	TGTGCCAGCTCGGGATCCCAAAAGACCCAGTACTTC	CASSGSQKTQYF
once	-	TRBV15	TRBJ1-5	TGTGCCACCAGCCGGGGAAATCAGCCCCAGCATTTT	CATSRGNQPQHF
once	-	TRBV29-1	TRBJ2-1	TGCAGCGCCCGAAGGGATGAGCAGTTCTTC	CSARRDEQFF
-	TRBD1	TRBV10-1	TRBJ1-2	TGCGCCAGCAGTGAGGGGACAGGGGACTATGGCTACACCTTC	CASSEGTGDYGYTF
-	TRBD2	TRBV10-2	TRBJ2-1	TGCGCCAGCAGTGAGTTGCGGGGGGGGAATGAGCAGTTCTTC	CASSELRGGNEQFF
-	-	TRBV30	TRBJ1-4	TGTGCCTGGAGTGGAGGATCGAGGGAAAAACTGTTTTTT	CAWSGGSREKLFF
-	-	TRBV4-1	TRBJ1-5	TGCGCCAGCAGCTCCAGAATCCAGGGACCTAATCAGCCCCAGCATTTT	CASSSRIQGPNQPQHF
-	TRBD1	TRBV19	TRBJ1-2	TGTGCCAGTAGTCGGGACAGATCTAACTATGGCTACACCTTC	CASSRDRSNYGYTF
-	-	TRBV6-2/TRBV6-3	TRBJ2-3	TGTGCCAGCAGTTACTCGAGTGGCAGCCTGAGCACAGATACGCAGTATTTT	CASSYSSGSLSTDTQYF
-	-	TRBV28	TRBJ1-1	TGTGCCAGCACGATCTCCAAAGGGAACACTGAAGCTTTCTTT	CASTISKGNTEAFF
few	-	TRBV7-8	TRBJ2-1	TGTGCCAGCAGCTTAGGCCAGAGTTACAATGAGCAGTTCTTC	CASSLGQSYNEQFF
-	TRBD1	TRBV28	TRBJ1-3	TGTGCCAGCAGTCTTTACGGGACAGGAATAGGAAACACCATATATTTT	CASSLYGTGIGNTIYF
-	-	TRBV7-2	TRBJ2-7	TGTGCCAGCAGCTTAGGTGCAGGGTTGGCCTACGAGCAGTACTTC	CASSLGAGLAYEQYF
-	-	TRBV11-3	TRBJ2-1	TGTGCCAGCAGCTTAGACAGATCTGAGCAGTTCTTC	CASSLDRSEQFF
-	-	TRBV7-2	TRBJ1-2	TGTGCCAGCAGCCTCGGACAGGGCTACACCTTC	CASSLGQGYTF
once	-	TRBV28	TRBJ1-4	TGTGCCAGCAAACGGGTCGCAACTAATGAAAAACTGTTTTTT	CASKRVATNEKLFF
-	TRBD1	TRBV10-3	TRBJ1-2	TGTGCCATCACCCCGACAGGGACCACTAACTATGGCTACACCTTC	CAITPTGTTNYGYTF
-	TRBD2	TRBV4-1	TRBJ2-1	TGCGCCAGCAGCCAAGAAGGGAGCGGGGGAGGGGAGCAGTTCTTC	CASSQEGSGGGEQFF
few	TRBD1	TRBV6-5	TRBJ1-2	TGTGCCAGCAGTTCCGGACAGGGCCTTATAAGCTACACCTTC	CASSSGQGLISYTF
once	TRBD2	TRBV7-9	TRBJ2-1	TGTGCCAGCAGCCGGACTAGCGGGTCCTACAATGAGCAGTTCTTC	CASSRTSGSYNEQFF
-	-	TRBV7-2	TRBJ1-4	TGTGCCAGCAGCTTAGCGAGAGCAGGGCCTGGTGAAAAACTGTTTTTT	CASSLARAGPGEKLFF
-	-	TRBV4-1	TRBJ2-3	TGCGCCAGCAGCCAAGGACCCAAAACTACCGGAGGGCAGTATTTT	CASSQGPKTTGGQYF